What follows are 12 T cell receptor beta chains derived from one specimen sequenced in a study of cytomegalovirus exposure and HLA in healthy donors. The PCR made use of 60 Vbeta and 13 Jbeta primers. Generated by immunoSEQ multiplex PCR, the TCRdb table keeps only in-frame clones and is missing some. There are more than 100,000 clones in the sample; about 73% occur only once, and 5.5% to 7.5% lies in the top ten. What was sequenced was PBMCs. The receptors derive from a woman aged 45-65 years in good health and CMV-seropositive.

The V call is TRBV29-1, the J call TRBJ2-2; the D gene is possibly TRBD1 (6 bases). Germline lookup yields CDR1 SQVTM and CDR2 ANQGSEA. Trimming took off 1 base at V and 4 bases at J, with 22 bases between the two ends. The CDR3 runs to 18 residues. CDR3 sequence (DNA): TGCAGCGTTGAAGCCGGCGGCAGGGGAGCCGTTGGCACCGGGGAGCTGTTTTTT. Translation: CSVEAGGRGAVGTGELFF.

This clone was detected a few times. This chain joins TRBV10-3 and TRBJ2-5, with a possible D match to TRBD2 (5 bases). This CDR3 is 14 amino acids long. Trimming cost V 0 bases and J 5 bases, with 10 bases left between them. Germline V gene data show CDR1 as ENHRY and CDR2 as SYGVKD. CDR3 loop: CAISESWGAETQYF. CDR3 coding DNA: TGTGCCATCAGTGAGTCTTGGGGAGCGGAGACCCAGTACTTC.

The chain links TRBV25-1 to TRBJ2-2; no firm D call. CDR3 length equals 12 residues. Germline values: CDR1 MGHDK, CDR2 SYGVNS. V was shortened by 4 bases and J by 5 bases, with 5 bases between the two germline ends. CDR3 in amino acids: CASSAPTGELFF. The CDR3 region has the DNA TGTGCCAGCAGTGCCCCGACCGGGGAGCTGTTTTTT.

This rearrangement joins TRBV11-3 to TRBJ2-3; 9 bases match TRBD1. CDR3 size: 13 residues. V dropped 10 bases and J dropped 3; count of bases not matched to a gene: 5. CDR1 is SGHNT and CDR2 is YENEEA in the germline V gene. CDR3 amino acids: CATLDRGTDTQYF. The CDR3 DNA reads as TGTGCCACCCTAGACAGGGGGACAGATACGCAGTATTTT. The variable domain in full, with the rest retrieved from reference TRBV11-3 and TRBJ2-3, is EAGVVQSPRYKIIEKKQPVAFWCNPISGHNTLYWYLQNLGQGPELLIRYENEEAVDDSQLPKDRFSAERLKGVDSTLKIQPAELGDSAVYLCATLDRGTDTQYFGPGTRLTVL.

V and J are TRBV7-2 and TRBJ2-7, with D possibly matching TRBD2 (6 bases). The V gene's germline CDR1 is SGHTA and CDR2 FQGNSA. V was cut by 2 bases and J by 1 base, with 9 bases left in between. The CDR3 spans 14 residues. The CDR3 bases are TGTGCCAGCAGCTTAAGGGCGGGGTCCTACGAGCAGTACTTC. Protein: CASSLRAGSYEQYF.

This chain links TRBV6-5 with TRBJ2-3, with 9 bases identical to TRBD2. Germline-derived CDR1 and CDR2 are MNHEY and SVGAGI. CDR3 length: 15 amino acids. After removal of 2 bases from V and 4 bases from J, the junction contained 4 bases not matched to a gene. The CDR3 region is CASSYEAGGPDTQYF. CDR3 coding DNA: TGTGCCAGCAGTTACGAGGCGGGGGGGCCAGATACGCAGTATTTT.

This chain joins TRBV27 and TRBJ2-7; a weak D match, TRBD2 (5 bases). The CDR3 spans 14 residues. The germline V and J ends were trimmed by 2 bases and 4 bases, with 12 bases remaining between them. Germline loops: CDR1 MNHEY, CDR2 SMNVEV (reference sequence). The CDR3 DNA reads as TGTGCCAGCAGTTTAGACGGTGGCGGGTACGAGCAGTACTTC. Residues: CASSLDGGGYEQYF.

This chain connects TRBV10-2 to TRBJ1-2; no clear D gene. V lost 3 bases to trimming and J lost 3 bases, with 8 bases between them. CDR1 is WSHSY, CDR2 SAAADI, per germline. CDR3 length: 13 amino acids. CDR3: CASSEQQHYGYTF. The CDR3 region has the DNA TGCGCCAGCAGTGAACAACAGCACTATGGCTACACCTTC.

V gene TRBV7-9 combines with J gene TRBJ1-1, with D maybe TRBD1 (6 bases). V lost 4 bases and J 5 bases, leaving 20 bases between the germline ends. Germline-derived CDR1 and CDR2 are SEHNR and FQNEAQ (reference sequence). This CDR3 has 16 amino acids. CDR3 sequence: CASSSTRGGLGTEAFF. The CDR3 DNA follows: TGTGCCAGCAGCTCCACCCGGGGGGGGCTAGGGACTGAAGCTTTCTTT.

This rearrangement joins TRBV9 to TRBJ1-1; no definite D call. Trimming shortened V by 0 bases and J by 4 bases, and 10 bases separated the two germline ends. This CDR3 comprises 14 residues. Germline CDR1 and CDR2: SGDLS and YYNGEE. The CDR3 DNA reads TGTGCCAGCAGCGTAGGGTCGAGCTCCACTGAAGCTTTCTTT. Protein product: CASSVGSSSTEAFF. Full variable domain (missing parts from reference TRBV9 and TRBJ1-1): DSGVTQTPKHLITATGQRVTLRCSPRSGDLSVYWYQQSLDQGLQFLIQYYNGEERAKGNILERFSAQQFPDLHSELNLSSLELGDSALYFCASSVGSSSTEAFFGQGTRLTVV.

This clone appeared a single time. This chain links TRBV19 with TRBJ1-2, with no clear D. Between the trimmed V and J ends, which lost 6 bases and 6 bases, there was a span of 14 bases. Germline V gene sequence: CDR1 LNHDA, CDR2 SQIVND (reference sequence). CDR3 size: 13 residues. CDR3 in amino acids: CASSVGREDGYTF. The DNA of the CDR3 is TGTGCCAGTAGCGTCGGGAGGGAGGATGGCTACACCTTC.

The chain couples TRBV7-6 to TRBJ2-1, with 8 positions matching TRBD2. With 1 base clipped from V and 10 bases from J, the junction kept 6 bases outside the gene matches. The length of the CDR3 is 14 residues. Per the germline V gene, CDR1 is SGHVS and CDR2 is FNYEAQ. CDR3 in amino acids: CASSLVKRGGEQFF. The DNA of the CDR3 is TGTGCCAGCAGCTTAGTGAAACGGGGGGGGGAGCAGTTCTTC. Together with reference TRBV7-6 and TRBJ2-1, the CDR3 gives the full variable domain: GAGVSQSPRYKVTKRGQDVALRCDPISGHVSLYWYRQALGQGPEFLTYFNYEAQQDKSGLPNDRFSAERPEGSISTLTIQRTEQRDSAMYRCASSLVKRGGEQFFGPGTRLTVL.